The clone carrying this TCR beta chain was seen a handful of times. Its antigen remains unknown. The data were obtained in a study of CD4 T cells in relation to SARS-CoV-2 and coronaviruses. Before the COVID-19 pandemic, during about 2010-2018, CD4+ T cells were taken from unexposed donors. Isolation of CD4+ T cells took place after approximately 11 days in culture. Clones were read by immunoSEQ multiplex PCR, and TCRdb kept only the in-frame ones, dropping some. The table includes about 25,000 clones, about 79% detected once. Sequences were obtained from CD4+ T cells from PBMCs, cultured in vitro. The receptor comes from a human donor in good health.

The CDR3 is CASSLVEGGNQPQHF. Written as DNA, the CDR3 is TGTGCCAGCAGCTTAGTTGAAGGGGGGAATCAGCCCCAGCATTTT. This rearrangement joins TRBV7-2 to TRBJ1-5; D possibly corresponds to TRBD1 (6 bases). The CDR3 totals 15 residues. Looked up from germline, CDR1 is SGHTA and CDR2 is FQGNSA. The V end lost 1 base, the J end lost 4 bases, and 11 bases lay between the germline ends.